This T cell receptor beta chain derives from a study of CD8 T cells in ankylosing spondylitis. One entry per CDR3 protein results from TCRdb running MiXCR on the 5' RACE reads. The sample holds some 300,000 distinct CDR3 sequences; less than 25% are singletons and the top ten take roughly 3.6%. This clonotype was found many times. After removal of 3 bases from V and 6 bases from J, the junction contained 8 bases not matched to a gene. This CDR3 spans 14 amino acids. The chain combines TRBV12-3 or TRBV12-4 with TRBJ2-7, with TRBD1 matching 7 bases. The TCR originated in a female donor with ankylosing spondylitis or in good health (not recorded which). Sample: blood, either unsorted or a sorted T cell fraction (not recorded which). The CDR3 coding sequence is TGTGCCAGCAGTTTTAGAGACAGGGTTTCCGAGCAGTACTTC. Translation: CASSFRDRVSEQYF.